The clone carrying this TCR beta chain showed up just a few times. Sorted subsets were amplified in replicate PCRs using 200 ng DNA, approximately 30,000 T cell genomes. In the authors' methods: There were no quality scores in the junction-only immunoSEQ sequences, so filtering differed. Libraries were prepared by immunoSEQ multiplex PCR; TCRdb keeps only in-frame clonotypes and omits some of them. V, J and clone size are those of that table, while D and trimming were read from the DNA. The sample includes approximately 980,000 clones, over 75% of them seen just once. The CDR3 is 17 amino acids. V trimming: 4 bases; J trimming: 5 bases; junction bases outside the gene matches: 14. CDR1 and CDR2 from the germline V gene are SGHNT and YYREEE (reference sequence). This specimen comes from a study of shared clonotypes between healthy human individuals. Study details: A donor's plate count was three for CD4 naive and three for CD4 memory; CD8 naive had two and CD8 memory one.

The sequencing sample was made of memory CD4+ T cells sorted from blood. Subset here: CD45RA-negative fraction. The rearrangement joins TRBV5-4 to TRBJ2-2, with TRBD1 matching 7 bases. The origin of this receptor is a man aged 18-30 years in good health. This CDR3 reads CASSQARGLVKTGELFF. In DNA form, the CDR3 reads TGTGCCAGCAGCCAAGCGAGGGGGCTAGTGAAAACCGGGGAGCTGTTTTTT. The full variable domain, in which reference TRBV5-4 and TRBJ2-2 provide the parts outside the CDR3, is ETGVTQSPTHLIKTRGQQVTLRCSSQSGHNTVSWYQQALGQGPQFIFQYYREEENGRGNFPPRFSGLQFPNYSSELNVNALELDDSALYLCASSQARGLVKTGELFFGEGSRLTVL.